One sample yielded the 22 T cell receptor beta chains listed below, sequenced in a study of blood T cell repertoires in COVID-19. Here immunoSEQ multiplex PCR was the method, and the copy in TCRdb shows in-frame clones only, minus some. This sample has a few hundred thousand clones, with around 88% found just once. Sequencing input: PBMCs or T cells enriched from blood (not recorded which). These TCRs come from a woman between 35 and 50 years old who had recovered from COVID-19.

The chain carries TRBV28 and TRBJ2-2; 9 bases fit TRBD2. The CDR3 consists of 16 residues. V shed 8 bases, J shed 4 bases, and the junction held 11 bases outside the gene matches. CDR1 is MDHEN, CDR2 SYDVKM, per germline. CDR3 in amino acids: CASRLAGSGGTGELFF. The CDR3 bases are TGTGCCAGCCGCCTTGCTGGTAGCGGGGGCACCGGGGAGCTGTTTTTT.

This clone was detected only once. The rearrangement joins TRBV15 to TRBJ2-3; D is possibly TRBD2 (6 bases). The CDR3 is 15 amino acids. Germline CDR1 reads LNHNV; CDR2 reads YYDKDF (reference sequence). V shed 0 bases and J shed 0 bases, with 7 bases lying between them. CDR3 protein: CATSRDGTSTDTQYF. CDR3 nucleotide sequence: TGTGCCACCAGCAGAGATGGGACTAGCACAGATACGCAGTATTTT.

The V call is TRBV3-1 (or the pseudogene TRBV3-2), the J call TRBJ2-5; D is unresolved. Trimming removed 4 bases from V and 2 bases from J, with 5 bases in between. The CDR3 runs 12 residues. Germline loops: CDR1 LGHDT, CDR2 YNNKEL (reference sequence). The CDR3 loop is CASSPHQETQYF. The CDR3 coding sequence is TGTGCCAGCAGCCCCCATCAAGAGACCCAGTACTTC.

This clone has just one count. This sequence joins TRBV27 and TRBJ1-4; D might be TRBD1 (5 bases). The CDR3 loop spans 15 amino acids. Germline CDR1 MNHEY, CDR2 SMNVEV (reference sequence). The V and J ends lost 6 bases and 3 bases respectively, with 14 bases between them. The CDR3 region has the DNA TGTGCCAGCAGCCTAACAGGTTACCCTAATGAAAAACTGTTTTTT. Amino acids: CASSLTGYPNEKLFF.

The rearrangement joins TRBV15 to TRBJ2-3; 11 bases agree with TRBD2. Per the germline V gene, CDR1 is LNHNV and CDR2 is YYDKDF (reference sequence). This CDR3 region has 14 residues. V was clipped by 7 bases and J by 4 bases; unmatched bases: 4. The CDR3 spells CATKLAGAADTQYF. The CDR3 DNA reads as TGTGCCACCAAACTAGCGGGAGCTGCAGATACGCAGTATTTT.

The chain is built from TRBV6-2 or TRBV6-3 and TRBJ1-2; D is possibly TRBD1 (6 bases). V lost 5 bases to trimming and J lost 3 bases, with 19 bases between them. Per germline, CDR1 MNHEY and CDR2 SVGEGT. There are 16 residues in the CDR3. For the CDR3, the DNA is TGTGCCAGCAGTCCCACTCGACAGGAATCCTACTATGGCTACACCTTC. It specifies CASSPTRQESYYGYTF.

CDR3 amino acids: CASSAPGQYSGANVLTF. The CDR3 nucleotides are TGTGCCAGCAGCGCCCCGGGACAGTACTCTGGGGCCAACGTCCTGACTTTC. The rearrangement links TRBV7-2 to TRBJ2-6; 7 bases align to TRBD1. With V trimmed by 5 bases and J by 0 bases, 7 bases remained unmatched. The CDR3 totals 17 residues. In germline, CDR1 is SGHTA, CDR2 FQGNSA.

V usage is TRBV3-1 (or the pseudogene TRBV3-2) and J usage is TRBJ1-1; 9 bases match TRBD1. V lost 4 bases, J lost 8 bases, and 20 bases stayed unmatched. CDR3 length equals 18 residues. Per germline, CDR1 LGHDT and CDR2 YNNKEL (reference sequence). CDR3 nucleotide sequence: TGTGCCAGCAGCCCCCGTCCCGGGACAGGGAGGTCCTCAGGGGAAGCTTTCTTT. It specifies CASSPRPGTGRSSGEAFF.

V is TRBV7-2 and J is TRBJ2-7; 7 nucleotides match TRBD2. From germline, CDR1 is SGHTA and CDR2 FQGNSA. CDR3 length equals 13 residues. Trimming removed 5 bases from V and 5 bases from J; junction bases left unmatched: 6. DNA of the CDR3: TGTGCCAGCAGCCGACTAGCTCTCAACGAGCAGTACTTC. Encoded protein: CASSRLALNEQYF.

This chain joins TRBV5-6 and TRBJ2-7; perhaps TRBD1 as D (6 bases). CDR1 and CDR2 from the germline V gene are SGHDT and YYEEEE. This CDR3 comprises 16 residues. The germline V and J ends were trimmed by 4 bases and 7 bases, with 24 bases remaining between them. The CDR3 sequence: CASSQEVGTGPLEQYF. CDR3 nucleotide sequence: TGTGCCAGCAGCCAGGAGGTCGGTACAGGGCCGTTAGAGCAGTACTTC.

The chain employs TRBV19 and TRBJ2-7; TRBD1 matches 8 bases. From germline, CDR1 is LNHDA and CDR2 SQIVND (reference sequence). Trimming removed 6 bases from V and 4 bases from J; junction bases left unmatched: 14. This CDR3 contains 16 residues. Here the CDR3 DNA reads TGTGCCAGTAGCGCGGCCCCCGACAGGGGTCGATACGAGCAGTACTTC. Its translation is CASSAAPDRGRYEQYF. Full variable domain (remainder filled in from reference TRBV19 and TRBJ2-7): DGGITQSPKYLFRKEGQNVTLSCEQNLNHDAMYWYRQDPGQGLRLIYYSQIVNDFQKGDIAEGYSVSREKKESFPLTVTSAQKNPTAFYLCASSAAPDRGRYEQYFGPGTRLTVT.

The chain uses TRBV13 and TRBJ2-7; TRBD1 matches 7 bases. Germline loops: CDR1 PRHDT, CDR2 FYEKMQ (reference sequence). The ends lost 2 bases at V and 0 bases at J; junction bases unmatched: 1. The length of the CDR3 is 14 residues. The CDR3: CASSLTGASYEQYF. The CDR3 DNA reads TGTGCCAGCAGCTTAACAGGGGCCTCCTACGAGCAGTACTTC.

The chain is built from TRBV5-1 and TRBJ2-2; tentative D call: TRBD2 (5 bases). Deletions cut 6 bases from V and 1 base from J, with 10 bases between. This CDR3 region has 14 residues. The germline V gene encodes CDR1 SGHRS and CDR2 YFSETQ. CDR3 in amino acids: CASMRAENTGELFF. CDR3 nucleotide sequence: TGCGCCAGCATGCGAGCGGAGAACACCGGGGAGCTGTTTTTT.

As for this clone: Other DNA sequences of this sample code for an identical CDR3. The V gene is TRBV7-2, the J gene TRBJ1-1; D gene uncertain. Trimming removed 5 bases from V and 1 base from J, with 8 bases in between. CDR1 and CDR2 from the germline V gene are SGHTA and FQGNSA. The CDR3 is 13 amino acids. The CDR3 region is CASSLARNTEAFF. CDR3 bases: TGTGCCAGCAGCCTGGCCAGGAACACTGAAGCTTTCTTT.

This sequence joins TRBV5-6 and TRBJ2-3; a weak D match, TRBD1 (5 bases). The germline V gene encodes CDR1 SGHDT and CDR2 YYEEEE. This CDR3 is 16 amino acids long. The V end was cut by 3 bases, the J end by 2 bases, with 16 bases between. This chain's CDR3 is CASSSTVLPSTDTQYF. As DNA, the CDR3 is TGTGCCAGCAGCTCGACAGTCCTCCCTTCCACAGATACGCAGTATTTT.

This clone has a single count. The V and J genes are TRBV3-1 (or the pseudogene TRBV3-2) and TRBJ2-5; D is ambiguous. The CDR3 is 12 amino acids. V was pared by 3 bases and J by 5 bases, with 7 bases between. In germline, CDR1 is LGHDT, CDR2 YNNKEL (reference sequence). The CDR3 is CASSQAVETQYF. Written as DNA, the CDR3 is TGTGCCAGCAGCCAGGCCGTGGAGACCCAGTACTTC.

The chain carries TRBV28 and TRBJ1-5, with TRBD1 matching 7 bases. This CDR3 region has 13 residues. Germline trimming cut 9 bases from V and 4 bases from J; bases unmatched to any gene: 6. The germline CDR1 and CDR2 sequences are MDHEN and SYDVKM. CDR3 DNA: TGTGCCAGTGCGGGACAGATAAATCAGCCCCAGCATTTT. Translated: CASAGQINQPQHF.

The genes are TRBV5-4 and TRBJ1-2, with D perhaps TRBD1 (6 bases). CDR1 SGHNT and CDR2 YYREEE come from the germline V gene (reference sequence). V was trimmed by 2 bases and J by 4 bases, leaving 18 bases between them. This CDR3 has 16 amino acids. The CDR3 region is CASSLLTGKDVYGYTF. The CDR3 DNA follows: TGTGCCAGCAGCTTACTTACAGGGAAAGATGTCTATGGCTACACCTTC.

The DNA for the CDR3 is TGTGCCAGCAGCCAAAGGGGGCGGGAGGGCCCAAATGAGCAGTTCTTC. Protein: CASSQRGREGPNEQFF. The chain carries TRBV14 and TRBJ2-1, with 9 bases aligning to TRBD2. J gave up 7 bases and V 2 bases, and 9 bases lay outside the gene matches. The CDR3 length is 16 residues. The germline V gene encodes CDR1 SGHDN and CDR2 FVKESK.

V is TRBV30 and J is TRBJ1-1; D remains ambiguous. The length of the CDR3 is 12 residues. V was shortened by 5 bases and J by 2 bases, with 9 bases between the two germline ends. Germline-derived CDR1 and CDR2 are GTSNPN and SVGIG (reference sequence). The CDR3 coding sequence is TGTGCCTGGCGCGGGGTAAACACTGAAGCTTTCTTT. It translates to CAWRGVNTEAFF.

Points on this clone: Different DNA sequences within this sample yield the same CDR3. The V gene is TRBV18, the J gene TRBJ1-5; D unclear. Germline CDR1 is KGHSH and CDR2 is LQKENI. V was shortened by 3 bases and J by 1 base, with 10 bases between the two germline ends. The CDR3 length is 15 residues. The DNA of the CDR3 is TGTGCCAGCTCACCGGGCTCTGGAAGCAATCAGCCCCAGCATTTT. Its translation is CASSPGSGSNQPQHF.

The chain couples TRBV7-9 to TRBJ2-5; 7 bases fit TRBD2. The junction had 9 bases not matched to a gene; V was cut back by 1 base and J by 7 bases. The V gene's germline CDR1 is SEHNR and CDR2 FQNEAQ (reference sequence). The CDR3 covers 15 residues. CDR3 bases: TGTGCCAGCAGCTTAGGGGTAGGGGAGGGACGGACCCAGTACTTC. Its translation is CASSLGVGEGRTQYF.